Listed below are T cell receptor beta chains from one sample, sequenced in a study of blood T cell repertoires in COVID-19. Profiling relied on immunoSEQ multiplex PCR, and the TCRdb table lists in-frame clones only, not all of them. The data show under 75,000 clones, about 86% seen once. Sequencing was carried out using peripheral blood. These TCRs come from a woman of 80 years or more with active COVID-19. Both conserved end residues are part of each CDR3. The D gene is left open where the match is weak. Clone size is given for some rows only: seen once, a few or many times, or a class if the clone is expanded.

TRBV19,TRBD1,TRBJ1-1,NA,TGTGCCAGTAGTACCCTAAGGACAGGTGGGAACACTGAAGCTTTCTTT,CASSTLRTGGNTEAFF
TRBV19,NA,TRBJ2-7,NA,TGTGCCAGTAGTATAGAAGCAGGTCCCGAGCAGTACTTC,CASSIEAGPEQYF
TRBV11-2,TRBD2,TRBJ2-3,NA,TGTGCCAGCAGCCCGTTGACTAGCGCGGGGGGTACGCAGTATTTT,CASSPLTSAGGTQYF
TRBV9,TRBD2,TRBJ2-3,NA,TGTGCCAGCAGCCCCAGGGGACTAGCTAGAGATACGCAGTATTTT,CASSPRGLARDTQYF
TRBV3-1/TRBV3-2,TRBD2,TRBJ2-1,NA,TGTGCCAGCAGCCTGCAAGCGGGGTACAATGAGCAGTTCTTC,CASSLQAGYNEQFF
TRBV7-2,NA,TRBJ1-5,few,TGTGCCAGCAGCCCTGGGGGCAGCAATCAGCCCCAGCATTTT,CASSPGGSNQPQHF
TRBV6-1,TRBD2,TRBJ2-5,once,TGTGCCAGCAGTGAGGTCGAGCGGGGGGAGACCCAGTACTTC,CASSEVERGETQYF
TRBV9,TRBD1,TRBJ2-6,once,TGTGCCAGCGGACAGGGAAGGGAGCTAGCGCACTCCTCTGGGGCCAACGTCCTGACTTTC,CASGQGRELAHSSGANVLTF
TRBV30,TRBD2,TRBJ2-3,NA,TGTGCCTGGAGTTCCCCTGGCGGGGGGGCCGGGGATACGCAGTATTTT,CAWSSPGGGAGDTQYF
TRBV15,TRBD1,TRBJ1-2,NA,TGTGCCACCAGCAGAAATGGACAGGCGCAAGGCTACACCTTC,CATSRNGQAQGYTF
TRBV7-9,TRBD1,TRBJ1-1,NA,TGTGCCAGCAGCGCCACAGGGGAACGGGATGAAGCTTTCTTT,CASSATGERDEAFF
TRBV7-9,NA,TRBJ2-2,NA,TGTGCCAGCAGCTTAAGGCTAGCAAACGCCGGGGAGCTGTTTTTT,CASSLRLANAGELFF
TRBV2,TRBD2,TRBJ2-1,NA,TGTGCCAGCAGTGCGGAGCGGGGGGCCTCCTACAATGAGCAGTTCTTC,CASSAERGASYNEQFF
TRBV5-1,NA,TRBJ2-1,NA,TGCGCCAGCATGCTGGGTGCGGGGGCGGATGAGCAGTTCTTC,CASMLGAGADEQFF
TRBV2,NA,TRBJ1-1,NA,TGTGCCAGCAGCCCCGACAGGTTGAACACTGAAGCTTTCTTT,CASSPDRLNTEAFF
TRBV7-3,TRBD2,TRBJ2-5,few,TGTGCCAGCAGCTTAACTAGCGGGGGGCCCCAGTACTTC,CASSLTSGGPQYF
TRBV5-4,NA,TRBJ1-1,NA,TGTGCCAGCAGCACCGGACGGACTTTCACTGAAGCTTTCTTT,CASSTGRTFTEAFF
TRBV5-1,TRBD1,TRBJ2-3,NA,TGCGCCAGCAGCCCCAGACAGGGGAGGGATACGCAGTATTTT,CASSPRQGRDTQYF
TRBV5-6,TRBD2,TRBJ2-7,NA,TGTGCCAGCAGCCCAATGGCGGGGGGCGGATACGAGCAGTACTTC,CASSPMAGGGYEQYF
TRBV9,TRBD1,TRBJ2-6,NA,TGTGCCAGCAGCGTTTCCGGGACAGGGGATTCTGGGGCCAACGTCCTGACTTTC,CASSVSGTGDSGANVLTF
TRBV6-4,NA,TRBJ1-2,NA,TGTGCCAGCAGTGGCACAGGACCCTATGGCTACACCTTC,CASSGTGPYGYTF
TRBV4-1,TRBD1,TRBJ2-7,NA,TGCGCCAGCAGCCAAGACGGGACAGGGGGCGGCTACGAGCAGTACTTC,CASSQDGTGGGYEQYF
TRBV4-3,NA,TRBJ2-2,NA,TGCGCCAGGAAGGGGGGGCGGACCGGGGAGCTGTTTTTT,CARKGGRTGELFF
TRBV7-6,NA,TRBJ2-7,NA,TGTGCCAGCAGCCCCCTAGGGGACTCCACGGGCGAGCAGTACTTC,CASSPLGDSTGEQYF